The 3 T cell receptor beta chains in this list originate from one sample, sequenced in a study of blood T cell repertoires in COVID-19. Generated by immunoSEQ multiplex PCR, the TCRdb table keeps only in-frame clones and is missing some. Of some 300,000 clones in the sample, approximately 91% are singletons; the top ten hold approximately 4.1%. Sequencing was performed on PBMCs or T cells enriched from blood (not recorded which). These receptors all stem from a young woman who had been exposed to COVID-19.

The chain recombines TRBV19 with TRBJ2-7; tentative D call: TRBD2 (7 bases). V lost 5 bases and J 6 bases, leaving 11 bases between the germline ends. Germline CDR1 is LNHDA and CDR2 is SQIVND (reference sequence). The CDR3 runs 12 residues. CDR3 sequence reads: CASSPGGGEQYF. The DNA for the CDR3 is TGTGCCAGTAGTCCGGGGGGCGGCGAGCAGTACTTC.

This rearrangement joins TRBV19 to TRBJ1-2, with D unresolved. Trimming removed 5 bases at V and 7 bases at J, with 14 bases between. The germline gives CDR1 LNHDA, CDR2 SQIVND (reference sequence). The CDR3 length is 13 residues. CDR3 coding DNA: TGTGCCAGTAGTTTGATACGGGGAGGTGGCTACACCTTC. This encodes CASSLIRGGGYTF.

The CDR3 reads CASSPSGGLGSIDQPQHF. Here the CDR3 DNA reads TGTGCCAGCAGTCCCTCCGGAGGGTTGGGATCGATAGATCAGCCCCAGCATTTT. This sequence joins TRBV28 and TRBJ1-5; D remains ambiguous. The CDR3 runs 18 residues. Per the germline V gene, CDR1 is MDHEN and CDR2 is SYDVKM. V shed 5 bases and J shed 5 bases, with 25 bases lying between them.